These 32 T cell receptor beta chains came from one sample sequenced in a study of blood T cell repertoires in COVID-19. Measured with immunoSEQ multiplex PCR; TCRdb has only the in-frame clones, and not every one. The sample has about 400,000 clones, less than 90% seen once; the top ten hold less than 9%. Sequencing was done on a sample of peripheral blood. Every receptor here comes from a woman aged 55-70 years with COVID-19, enrolled during active disease.

V and J are TRBV24-1 and TRBJ1-6; TRBD1 matches at 7 bases. The CDR3 consists of 16 residues. Germline V gives CDR1 KGHDR, CDR2 SFDVKD. V shed 5 bases, J shed 0 bases, and the junction held 3 bases outside the gene matches. CDR3 DNA: TGTGCCACCAGTGTGACAGGGAACTCCTATAATTCACCCCTCCACTTT. The encoded protein is CATSVTGNSYNSPLHF.

The V and J genes are TRBV3-1 (or the pseudogene TRBV3-2) and TRBJ2-2; D remains unclear. V gave up 3 bases and J gave up 6 bases, with 5 bases separating them. From germline, CDR1 is LGHDT and CDR2 YNNKEL (reference sequence). This CDR3 is built from 12 residues. The CDR3 loop reads CASSHYAGELFF. The CDR3 nucleotides read TGTGCCAGCAGCCATTATGCCGGGGAGCTGTTTTTT.

The V and J genes are TRBV20-1 and TRBJ1-1; no reliable D call. This CDR3 region has 11 residues. Trimming stripped 3 bases from V and 6 bases from J, with 8 bases between. CDR1 and CDR2 from the germline V gene are DFQATT and SNEGSKA (reference sequence). CDR3 sequence: CSARERSEAFF. CDR3 DNA sequence: TGCAGTGCTAGGGAGAGATCTGAAGCTTTCTTT.

This chain joins TRBV7-2 and TRBJ2-7; 8 bases line up with TRBD2. This CDR3 has 15 residues. Losses at the gene ends were 5 bases for V and 2 bases for J; bases not matched to a gene: 8. In germline, CDR1 is SGHTA, CDR2 FQGNSA. CDR3 coding DNA: TGTGCCAGCAGCCCGGGGGGGGCCGGTGCCTACGAGCAGTACTTC. Translated, it gives CASSPGGAGAYEQYF.

In DNA, the CDR3 is TGTGCCAGCACCCTTAGCCCGAGACTTGGATTGGGTAAGCAGTACTTC. It translates to CASTLSPRLGLGKQYF. The genes are TRBV21-1 and TRBJ2-7; the tabulated D call, TRBD2, remains unverified against the DNA. TRBV21-1 is given as a pseudogene. CDR3 size: 16 residues.

The rearrangement links TRBV29-1 to TRBJ2-7, with 7 bases that match TRBD2. J was trimmed by 0 bases and V by 6 bases; bases with no gene match: 5. The CDR3 consists of 13 residues. Germline-derived CDR1 and CDR2 are SQVTM and ANQGSEA. Here the CDR3 reads CSVLGGSSYEQYF. CDR3 DNA: TGCAGCGTCCTGGGCGGGAGCTCCTACGAGCAGTACTTC.

The chain joins TRBV7-6 to TRBJ2-1; D might be TRBD1 (7 bases). The CDR3 is 18 residues long. The V gene lost 5 bases and the J gene lost 0 bases, with 20 bases spanning the gap. The germline CDR1 and CDR2 sequences are SGHVS and FNYEAQ. CDR3 amino acids: CASSPKGAGFSSYNEQFF. CDR3 DNA sequence: TGTGCCAGCAGCCCCAAGGGGGCGGGGTTCAGCTCCTACAATGAGCAGTTCTTC. Full variable domain (missing parts from reference TRBV7-6 and TRBJ2-1): GAGVSQSPRYKVTKRGQDVALRCDPISGHVSLYWYRQALGQGPEFLTYFNYEAQQDKSGLPNDRFSAERPEGSISTLTIQRTEQRDSAMYRCASSPKGAGFSSYNEQFFGPGTRLTVL.

This chain joins TRBV2 and TRBJ1-4, with D possibly matching TRBD1 (6 bases). Trimming stripped 2 bases from V and 5 bases from J, with 9 bases between. Germline CDR1 reads SNHLY; CDR2 reads FYNNEI. The CDR3 consists of 14 residues. CDR3 in DNA: TGTGCCAGCAGTGAACAGGGGCGGAATGAAAAACTGTTTTTT. Translation: CASSEQGRNEKLFF.

This clone was detected ten times or more. The J gene is TRBJ2-7, the V gene TRBV13, with D uncertain. CDR3 size: 15 residues. In germline, CDR1 is PRHDT, CDR2 FYEKMQ (reference sequence). The ends were cut back, 6 bases at V and 0 bases at J, with 15 bases in the middle. CDR3 sequence reads: CASSNSIPSSYEQYF. CDR3 nucleotides: TGTGCCAGCAGTAACTCTATACCGAGCTCCTACGAGCAGTACTTC.

The chain couples TRBV19 to TRBJ1-5; a weak D match, TRBD1 (5 bases). Trimming cost V 8 bases and J 4 bases, with 21 bases left between them. The V gene's germline CDR1 is LNHDA and CDR2 SQIVND (reference sequence). The CDR3 loop spans 16 amino acids. CDR3 bases: TGTGCCAGTCTTATCGTCGGGGGGTTGAGTAATCAGCCCCAGCATTTT. Translated, it gives CASLIVGGLSNQPQHF.

The chain is built from TRBV2 and TRBJ1-4; D perhaps matches TRBD1 (5 bases). Trimming removed 6 bases from V and 6 bases from J, with 17 bases in between. The CDR3 runs to 15 residues. Germline lookup yields CDR1 SNHLY and CDR2 FYNNEI. In DNA form, the CDR3 reads TGTGCCAGCAGGGGGCTTGTGACTGAGGATGAAAAACTGTTTTTT. It is translated as CASRGLVTEDEKLFF.

The V and J genes are TRBV7-8 and TRBJ2-4; D might be TRBD2 (5 bases). Per the germline V gene, CDR1 is SGHVS and CDR2 is FQNEAQ. V shed 5 bases and J shed 4 bases, with 27 bases lying between them. CDR3 length: 19 residues. The CDR3 region is CASSLRPSGGPGVKNIQYF. The CDR3 DNA reads as TGTGCCAGCAGCCTAAGACCTTCCGGCGGGCCCGGCGTTAAAAACATTCAGTACTTC.

This clone was detected only once. The rearrangement joins TRBV7-9 to TRBJ1-5; no definite D call. Between the trimmed V and J ends, which lost 0 bases and 1 base, there was a span of 7 bases. CDR1 and CDR2 (germline): SEHNR, FQNEAQ (reference sequence). This CDR3 is built from 15 residues. CDR3 amino acids: CASSLAHVSNQPQHF. The DNA of the CDR3 is TGTGCCAGCAGCTTAGCACACGTAAGCAATCAGCCCCAGCATTTT.

The chain has TRBV4-2 and TRBJ2-1, with TRBD2 matching over 7 bases. V dropped 3 bases and J dropped 9; count of bases not matched to a gene: 11. The germline CDR1 and CDR2 sequences are LGHNA and YNFKEQ. The CDR3 is 15 residues long. DNA for the CDR3: TGTGCCAGCAGCCAGGCGGACAATTGGGGGGGTGAGCAGTTCTTC. This encodes CASSQADNWGGEQFF.

The rearrangement uses TRBV5-1 and TRBJ2-5; TRBD2 might be the D (6 bases). V lost 4 bases, J lost 2 bases, and 18 bases lay in between. This CDR3 has 16 residues. CDR1 is SGHRS and CDR2 is YFSETQ in the germline V gene. This CDR3 is CASSGGRGPLQETQYF. The CDR3 bases are TGCGCCAGCAGCGGCGGGCGGGGTCCTCTTCAAGAGACCCAGTACTTC.

V is TRBV12-5 and J is TRBJ1-1; D gene uncertain. CDR1 is LGHNT, CDR2 FRNRAP, per germline. V was trimmed by 3 bases and J by 4 bases, leaving 12 bases between them. This CDR3 spans 14 amino acids. Here the CDR3 reads CASGFGRLATEAFF. For the CDR3, the DNA is TGTGCTAGTGGTTTCGGCAGGTTGGCCACTGAAGCTTTCTTT.

The chain joins TRBV10-3 to TRBJ1-1; 7 bases line up with TRBD1. Trimming at V came to 6 bases and at J to 1 base, leaving 2 bases not matched to a gene. The V gene's germline CDR1 is ENHRY and CDR2 SYGVKD. The CDR3 sequence is 13 residues long. Here the CDR3 reads CAISQGGNTEAFF. The CDR3 nucleotides read TGTGCCATCAGCCAGGGGGGGAACACTGAAGCTTTCTTT.

V and J are TRBV18 and TRBJ1-4; 8 bases map to TRBD1. After removal of 0 bases from V and 7 bases from J, the junction contained 1 base not matched to a gene. The CDR3 covers 14 residues. The germline CDR1 and CDR2 sequences are KGHSH and LQKENI. DNA for the CDR3: TGTGCCAGCTCACCACCGGACAGGGCTGAAAAACTGTTTTTT. It codes for CASSPPDRAEKLFF.

This chain connects TRBV5-4 to TRBJ2-7, with 10 bases identical to TRBD2. This CDR3 contains 15 residues. Trimming removed 2 bases from V and 2 bases from J; junction bases left unmatched: 4. The V gene's germline CDR1 is SGHNT and CDR2 YYREEE (reference sequence). The CDR3 DNA reads TGTGCCAGCAGCTTCAAACTAGCGGGGACCTACGAGCAGTACTTC. Translating gives CASSFKLAGTYEQYF.

CDR3 bases: TGTGCCAGCAGCGGATACAGGGACGGTCAGCCCCAGCATTTT. It yields the protein CASSGYRDGQPQHF. The V call is TRBV9, the J call TRBJ1-5, with D possibly matching TRBD1 (6 bases). CDR1 is SGDLS and CDR2 is YYNGEE in the germline V gene. The V and J ends lost 3 bases and 6 bases respectively, with 13 bases between them. The CDR3 consists of 14 residues.

The V gene is TRBV19, the J gene TRBJ2-1; D may be TRBD2 (5 bases). In germline, CDR1 is LNHDA, CDR2 SQIVND (reference sequence). V was cut by 7 bases and J by 5 bases, with 27 bases left in between. The CDR3 runs 18 residues. Written as DNA, the CDR3 is TGTGCCAGTATCCCGACTGAGGTAGCCCGAGGGCGCGACAATGAGCAGTTCTTC. Translation: CASIPTEVARGRDNEQFF.

The chain has TRBV9 and TRBJ2-3, with 7 positions matching TRBD2. With 7 bases clipped from V and 0 bases from J, the junction kept 2 bases outside the gene matches. CDR1 SGDLS and CDR2 YYNGEE come from the germline V gene. This CDR3 is 13 amino acids long. CDR3 protein: CASRGESTDTQYF. The CDR3 nucleotides are TGTGCCAGCCGGGGGGAAAGCACAGATACGCAGTATTTT.

The V gene is TRBV3-1 (or the pseudogene TRBV3-2), the J gene TRBJ1-2; D is ambiguous. The CDR3 has 16 residues. Germline loops: CDR1 LGHDT, CDR2 YNNKEL (reference sequence). The V gene lost 4 bases and the J gene lost 0 bases, with 15 bases spanning the gap. The CDR3 is CASSPPPWLANYGYTF. CDR3 sequence (DNA): TGTGCCAGCAGCCCCCCACCGTGGTTAGCTAACTATGGCTACACCTTC.

This clone came up a few times. Mismatch with germline at one junction end may stem from a read error. The rearrangement links TRBV30 to TRBJ1-1; D might be TRBD1 (5 bases). Germline loops: CDR1 GTSNPN, CDR2 SVGIG (reference sequence). The CDR3 consists of 10 residues. CDR3 in amino acids: CAWDGGSFTF. CDR3 nucleotide sequence: TGTGCCTGGGACGGGGGTTCCTTTACTTTT.

V usage is TRBV7-2 and J usage is TRBJ1-1, with D unresolved. The CDR3 runs 15 residues. V lost 2 bases, J lost 1 base, and 11 bases lay in between. Germline CDR1 SGHTA, CDR2 FQGNSA. CDR3 bases: TGTGCCAGCAGCTTAACCGGAGGACCGAACACTGAAGCTTTCTTT. This translates into CASSLTGGPNTEAFF.

The chain combines TRBV6-2 or TRBV6-3 with TRBJ2-7, with D perhaps TRBD2 (5 bases). The CDR3 is made up of 14 amino acids. V shed 6 bases and J shed 3 bases, with 15 bases lying between them. Germline V lookup: CDR1 MNHEY, CDR2 SVGEGT. Written as DNA, the CDR3 is TGTGCCAGCAGCCCTCGGGGTCCAGGCTACGAGCAGTACTTC. Residues: CASSPRGPGYEQYF.

This chain links TRBV7-2 with TRBJ2-7; D remains ambiguous. Per germline, CDR1 SGHTA and CDR2 FQGNSA. With 0 bases removed from V and 6 bases from J, the gap between germline ends came to 6 bases. The CDR3 runs to 12 residues. The CDR3 reads CASSLASSEQYF. CDR3 DNA sequence: TGTGCCAGCAGCTTAGCGTCTAGCGAGCAGTACTTC.

This clone was seen a few times. The V and J genes are TRBV19 and TRBJ1-6; D gene uncertain. Germline V lookup: CDR1 LNHDA, CDR2 SQIVND (reference sequence). CDR3 length: 13 amino acids. Trimming pared 7 bases from V and 2 bases from J, leaving 6 bases between. The CDR3 DNA reads as TGTGCCAGTACCGCTACCTATAATTCACCCCTCCACTTT. Protein product: CASTATYNSPLHF.

V usage is TRBV5-1 and J usage is TRBJ1-4, with D possibly being TRBD1 (5 bases). Germline V gene data show CDR1 as SGHRS and CDR2 as YFSETQ. This CDR3 comprises 15 residues. V was shortened by 0 bases and J by 8 bases, with 14 bases between the two germline ends. The CDR3: CASSLDGQGREKLFF. CDR3 DNA: TGCGCCAGCAGCTTGGACGGCCAGGGTCGGGAAAAACTGTTTTTT.

The chain has TRBV10-1 and TRBJ2-1; D may be TRBD2 (7 bases). Germline V gene data show CDR1 as WNHNN and CDR2 as SYGVQD (reference sequence). Trimming took off 3 bases at V and 7 bases at J, with 16 bases between the two ends. The CDR3 is made up of 15 amino acids. The CDR3 DNA follows: TGCGCCAGCAGTGAAAGGGGGGGCTTAGGGAATGAGCAGTTCTTC. Its translation: CASSERGGLGNEQFF.

This chain joins TRBV7-8 and TRBJ2-1, with 8 bases that match TRBD2. V lost 5 bases, J lost 7 bases, and 7 bases stayed unmatched. The CDR3 extends over 14 amino acids. Per germline, CDR1 SGHVS and CDR2 FQNEAQ. This chain's CDR3 is CASSKPGGGNEQFF. CDR3 in DNA: TGTGCCAGCAGCAAACCCGGGGGGGGGAATGAGCAGTTCTTC. The whole variable domain, remainder taken from reference TRBV7-8 and TRBJ2-1, is GAGVSQSPRYKVAKRGQDVALRCDPISGHVSLFWYQQALGQGPEFLTYFQNEAQLDKSGLPSDRFFAERPEGSVSTLKIQRTQQEDSAVYLCASSKPGGGNEQFFGPGTRLTVL.

The genes are TRBV19 and TRBJ2-3; D is perhaps TRBD2 (6 bases). V lost 5 bases and J 2 bases, leaving 14 bases between the germline ends. The CDR3 is 15 residues long. Germline V lookup: CDR1 LNHDA, CDR2 SQIVND (reference sequence). CDR3 DNA: TGTGCCAGTAGTCCTGGACTAACTGCCACAGATACGCAGTATTTT. Translating gives CASSPGLTATDTQYF.